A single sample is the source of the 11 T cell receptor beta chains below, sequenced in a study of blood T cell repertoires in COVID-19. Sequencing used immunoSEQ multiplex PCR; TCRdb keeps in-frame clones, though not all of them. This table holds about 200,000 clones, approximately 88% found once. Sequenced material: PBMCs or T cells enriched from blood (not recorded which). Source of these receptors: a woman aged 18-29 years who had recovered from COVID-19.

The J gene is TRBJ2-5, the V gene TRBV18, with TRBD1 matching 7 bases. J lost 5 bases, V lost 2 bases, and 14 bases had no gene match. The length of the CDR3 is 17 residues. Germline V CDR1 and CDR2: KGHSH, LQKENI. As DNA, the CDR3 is TGTGCCAGCTCACCATTGGCGAGGACACGGGGACAGGAGACCCAGTACTTC. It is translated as CASSPLARTRGQETQYF.

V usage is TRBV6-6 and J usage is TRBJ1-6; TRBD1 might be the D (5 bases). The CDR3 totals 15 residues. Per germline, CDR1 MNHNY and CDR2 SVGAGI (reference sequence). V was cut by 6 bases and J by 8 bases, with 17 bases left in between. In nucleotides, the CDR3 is TGTGCCAGCAGCCAGGGCCTAAGGTGGGATTCACCCCTCCACTTT. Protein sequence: CASSQGLRWDSPLHF.

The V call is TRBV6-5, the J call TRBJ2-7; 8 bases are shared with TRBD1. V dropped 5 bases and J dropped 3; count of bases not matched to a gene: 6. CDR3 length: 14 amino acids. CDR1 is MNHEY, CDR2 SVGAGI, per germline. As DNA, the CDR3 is TGTGCCAGCAGTCCGACCGGGACAGGCTACGAGCAGTACTTC. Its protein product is CASSPTGTGYEQYF.

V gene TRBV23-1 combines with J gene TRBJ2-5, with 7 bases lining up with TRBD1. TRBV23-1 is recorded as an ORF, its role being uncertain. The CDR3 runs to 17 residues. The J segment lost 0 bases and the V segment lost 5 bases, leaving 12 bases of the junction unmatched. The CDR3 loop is CASSKKDRGPYQETQYF. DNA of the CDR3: TGCGCCAGCAGTAAAAAGGATAGGGGGCCGTACCAAGAGACCCAGTACTTC.

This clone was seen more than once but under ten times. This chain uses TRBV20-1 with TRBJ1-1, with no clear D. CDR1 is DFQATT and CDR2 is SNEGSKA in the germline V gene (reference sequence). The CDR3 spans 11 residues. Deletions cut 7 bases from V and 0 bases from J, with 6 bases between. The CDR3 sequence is CSVSLNTEAFF. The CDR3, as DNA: TGCAGTGTATCCCTGAACACTGAAGCTTTCTTT.

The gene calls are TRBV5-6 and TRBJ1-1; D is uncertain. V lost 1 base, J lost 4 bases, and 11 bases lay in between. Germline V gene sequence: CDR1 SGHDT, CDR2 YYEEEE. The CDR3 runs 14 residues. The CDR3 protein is CASSLRIPGTEAFF. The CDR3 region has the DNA TGTGCCAGCAGCTTGAGAATCCCCGGCACTGAAGCTTTCTTT.

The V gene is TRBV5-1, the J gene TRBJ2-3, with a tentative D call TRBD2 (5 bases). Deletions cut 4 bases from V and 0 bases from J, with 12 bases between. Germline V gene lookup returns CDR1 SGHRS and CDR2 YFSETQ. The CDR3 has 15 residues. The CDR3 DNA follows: TGCGCCAGCAGCGGAGGCATGGTCAGCACAGATACGCAGTATTTT. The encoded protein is CASSGGMVSTDTQYF. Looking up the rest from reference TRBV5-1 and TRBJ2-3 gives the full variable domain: KAGVTQTPRYLIKTRGQQVTLSCSPISGHRSVSWYQQTPGQGLQFLFEYFSETQRNKGNFPGRFSGRQFSNSRSEMNVSTLELGDSALYLCASSGGMVSTDTQYFGPGTRLTVL.

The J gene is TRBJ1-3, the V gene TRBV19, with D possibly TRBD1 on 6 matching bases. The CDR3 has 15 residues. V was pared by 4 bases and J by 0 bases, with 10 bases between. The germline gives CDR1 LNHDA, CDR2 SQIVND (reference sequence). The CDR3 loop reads CASSRTATSGNTIYF. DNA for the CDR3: TGTGCCAGTAGTAGGACAGCTACCTCTGGAAACACCATATATTTT.

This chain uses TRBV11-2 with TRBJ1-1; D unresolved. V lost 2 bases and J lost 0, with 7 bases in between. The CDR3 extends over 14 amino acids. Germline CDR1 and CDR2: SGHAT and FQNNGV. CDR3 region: CASSLSGVNTEAFF. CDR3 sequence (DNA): TGTGCCAGCAGCTTATCAGGCGTGAACACTGAAGCTTTCTTT.

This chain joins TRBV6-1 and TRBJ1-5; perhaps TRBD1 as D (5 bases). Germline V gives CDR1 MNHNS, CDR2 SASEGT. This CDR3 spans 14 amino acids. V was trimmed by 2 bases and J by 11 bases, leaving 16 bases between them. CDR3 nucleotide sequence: TGTGCCAGCAGTGAAACCTCTTACAGGTCCGCCCAGCATTTT. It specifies CASSETSYRSAQHF.

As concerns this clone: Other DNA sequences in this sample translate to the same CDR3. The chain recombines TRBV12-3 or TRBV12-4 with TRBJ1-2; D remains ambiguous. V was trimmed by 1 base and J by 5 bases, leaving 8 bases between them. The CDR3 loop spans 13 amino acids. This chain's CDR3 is CASSLGQVYGYTF. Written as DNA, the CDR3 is TGTGCCAGCAGTTTAGGCCAGGTATATGGCTACACCTTC.